This T cell receptor (beta chain) was captured by sequencing in a study of blood T cell repertoires in COVID-19. The V gene's germline CDR1 is MNHEY and CDR2 SVGEGT. V was pared by 10 bases and J by 4 bases, with 14 bases between. This CDR3 region has 13 residues. The study recruited people aged about 18 to 95 years across about 25 US areas. Clinical history as reported by participants underpinned cohort assignment. Authors' processing steps: Amplified reference gene primers provided the basis for estimating nucleated cell counts. The data were produced by immunoSEQ multiplex PCR, yet TCRdb's version contains in-frame clones alone and is incomplete. V, J and clone size are taken as reported in that table, and D and trimming were inferred from the DNA itself. Here the sample spans 390,000 or so clones, around 83% being singletons.

The source material was PBMCs or T cells enriched from blood (not recorded which). This TCR came from a woman in her fifties or sixties who had recovered from COVID-19. This sequence joins TRBV6-2 or TRBV6-3 and TRBJ2-1; no definite D call. The CDR3 is CATSQAPYNEQFF. CDR3 in DNA: TGTGCCACCAGCCAAGCGCCGTACAATGAGCAGTTCTTC.